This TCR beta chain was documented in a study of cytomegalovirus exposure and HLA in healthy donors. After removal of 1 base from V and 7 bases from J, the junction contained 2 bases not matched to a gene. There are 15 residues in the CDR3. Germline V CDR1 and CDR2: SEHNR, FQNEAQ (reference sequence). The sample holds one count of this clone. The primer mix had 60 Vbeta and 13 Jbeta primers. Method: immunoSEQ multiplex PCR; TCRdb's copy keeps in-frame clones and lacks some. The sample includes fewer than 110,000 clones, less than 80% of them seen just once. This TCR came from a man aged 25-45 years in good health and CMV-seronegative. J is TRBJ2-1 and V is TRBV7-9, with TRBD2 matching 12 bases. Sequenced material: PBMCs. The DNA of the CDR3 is TGTGCCAGCAGCTTAGGACTAGCGGGAGTTAATGAGCAGTTCTTC. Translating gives CASSLGLAGVNEQFF.